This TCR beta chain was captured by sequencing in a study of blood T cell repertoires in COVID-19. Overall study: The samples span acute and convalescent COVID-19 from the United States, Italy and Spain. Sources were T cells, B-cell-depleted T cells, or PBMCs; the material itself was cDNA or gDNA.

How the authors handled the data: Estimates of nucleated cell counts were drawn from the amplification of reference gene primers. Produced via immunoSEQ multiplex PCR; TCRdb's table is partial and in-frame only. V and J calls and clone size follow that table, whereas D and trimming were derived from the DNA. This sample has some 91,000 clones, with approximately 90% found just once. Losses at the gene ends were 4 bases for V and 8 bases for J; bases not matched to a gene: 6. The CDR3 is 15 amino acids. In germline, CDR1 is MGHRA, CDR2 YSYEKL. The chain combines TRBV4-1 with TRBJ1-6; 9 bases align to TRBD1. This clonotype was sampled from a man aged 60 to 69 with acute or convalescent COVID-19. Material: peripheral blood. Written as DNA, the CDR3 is TGCGCCAGCAGCCCAGACGGGACAGGGTATTCACCCCTCCACTTT. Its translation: CASSPDGTGYSPLHF.